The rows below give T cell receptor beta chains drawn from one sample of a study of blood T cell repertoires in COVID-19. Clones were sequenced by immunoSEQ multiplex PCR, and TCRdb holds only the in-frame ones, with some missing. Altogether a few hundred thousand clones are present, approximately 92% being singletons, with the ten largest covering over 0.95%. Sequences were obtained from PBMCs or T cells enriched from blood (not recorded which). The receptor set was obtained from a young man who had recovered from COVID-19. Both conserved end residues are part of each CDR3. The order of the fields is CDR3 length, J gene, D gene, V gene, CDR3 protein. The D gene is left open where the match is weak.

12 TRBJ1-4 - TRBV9 CASGRTNEKLFF
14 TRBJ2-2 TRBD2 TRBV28 CASSSGGLFGELFF
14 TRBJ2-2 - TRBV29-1 CSVEDGGGTGELFF
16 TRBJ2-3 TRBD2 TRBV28 CASSSPVSGSEDTQYF
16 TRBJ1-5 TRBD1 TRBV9 CASSVGLGQGPQPQHF
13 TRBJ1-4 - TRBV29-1 CSVLEGTNEKLFF
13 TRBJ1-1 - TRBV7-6 CASGGGMNTEAFF
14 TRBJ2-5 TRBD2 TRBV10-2 CASSGASGKETQYF
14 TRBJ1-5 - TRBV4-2 CASSQRESNQPQHF
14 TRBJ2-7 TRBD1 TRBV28 CASSHGTGAYEQYF
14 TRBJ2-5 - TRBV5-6 CASSLTRSQETQYF
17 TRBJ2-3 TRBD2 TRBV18 CASSPGLAGGVTDTQYF
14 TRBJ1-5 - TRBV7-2 CASSLSGLYQPQHF
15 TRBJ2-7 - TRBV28 CASSPYQGWSYEQYF
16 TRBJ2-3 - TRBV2 CASSRDSPSPTDTQYF
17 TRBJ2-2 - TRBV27 CASSLIPGAQNTGELFF
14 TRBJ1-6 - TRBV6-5 CASSYVLGSSPLHF
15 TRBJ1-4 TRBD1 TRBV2 CASSQNRGRGEKLFF
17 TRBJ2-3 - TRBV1 CTSSLLGLAVSTDTQYF
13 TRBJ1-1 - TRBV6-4 CASSQEENTEAFF
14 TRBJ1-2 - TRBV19 CASKGTGPGYGYTF
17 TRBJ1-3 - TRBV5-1 CASSLSGPGAAGNTIYF
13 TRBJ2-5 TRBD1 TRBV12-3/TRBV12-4 CASRPGQQETQYF
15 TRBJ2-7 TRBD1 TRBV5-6 CASSSPTGFPYEQYF
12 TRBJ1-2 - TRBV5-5 CASSVDRDGYTF
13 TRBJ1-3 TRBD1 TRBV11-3 CASSRDSRNTIYF
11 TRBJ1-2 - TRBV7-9 CASSFREECTF
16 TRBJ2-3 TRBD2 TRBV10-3 CAISESSGGGQDTQYF
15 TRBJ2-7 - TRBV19 CASSIRGPPVYEQYF
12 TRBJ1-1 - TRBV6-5 CASRFRNTEAFF
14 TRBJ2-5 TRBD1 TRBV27 CASRRKTGAETQYF
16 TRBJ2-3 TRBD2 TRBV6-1 CASSEGLAGGRDTQYF
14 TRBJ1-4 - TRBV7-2 CASSSRQANEKLFF
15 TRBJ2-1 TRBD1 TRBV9 CASSSRQGLYNEQFF
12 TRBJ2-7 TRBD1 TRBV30 CAWRGTGYEQYF
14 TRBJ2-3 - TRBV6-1 CASSDRGPTDTQYF
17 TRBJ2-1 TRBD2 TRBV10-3 CAISGTSGRALYNEQFF
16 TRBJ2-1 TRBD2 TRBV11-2 CATQTSGGPSYNEQFF
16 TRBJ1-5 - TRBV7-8 CASSPNRGHSNQPQHF
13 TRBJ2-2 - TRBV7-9 CASAPTGLGELFF
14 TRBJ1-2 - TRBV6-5 CASGRAGANYGYTF
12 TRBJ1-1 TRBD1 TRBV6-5 CASRRTGGEAFF
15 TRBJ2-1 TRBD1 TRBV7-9 CASSSRQGAYNEQFF
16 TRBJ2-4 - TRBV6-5 CASSYSRTAAKNIQYF
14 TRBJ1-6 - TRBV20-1 CSASPPPADSPLHF
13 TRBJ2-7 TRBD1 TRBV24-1 CATSDRDGYEQYF
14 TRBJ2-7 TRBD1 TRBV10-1 CASGSGQGCYEQYF